This T cell receptor beta chain was identified during a study of blood T cell repertoires in COVID-19. The wider study: Whether acute or convalescent, the COVID-19 samples came from the United States, Italy and Spain. PBMCs, B-cell-depleted T cells, or T cells provided the cDNA or gDNA that made up the material.

The CDR3 contains 11 residues. J lost 13 bases, V lost 8 bases, and 8 bases had no gene match. CDR1 is MNHEY and CDR2 is SVGAGI in the germline V gene. How the authors handled the data: The authors estimated nucleated cell counts from reference gene primer amplification. Only in-frame clones appear in the TCRdb table, and some are missing; sequencing was by immunoSEQ multiplex PCR. V and J calls and clone size are given by that table; D and trimming were obtained from the DNA. The sample holds roughly 100,000 clones, about 87% seen once. The specimen sequenced was peripheral blood. This receptor was taken from a human donor in a cohort sampled during active or convalescent COVID-19. The J gene is TRBJ1-5, the V gene TRBV6-5; TRBD1 matches 7 bases. CDR3 sequence reads: CASRDRLHQHF. The CDR3, as DNA: TGTGCCAGCCGGGACAGATTGCATCAGCATTTT.